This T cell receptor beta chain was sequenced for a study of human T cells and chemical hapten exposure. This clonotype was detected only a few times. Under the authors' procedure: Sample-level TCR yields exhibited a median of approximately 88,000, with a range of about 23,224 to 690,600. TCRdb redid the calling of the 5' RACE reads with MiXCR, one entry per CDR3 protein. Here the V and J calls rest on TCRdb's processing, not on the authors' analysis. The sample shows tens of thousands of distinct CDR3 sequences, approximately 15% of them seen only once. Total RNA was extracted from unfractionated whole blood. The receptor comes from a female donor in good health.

CDR3 sequence (DNA): TGTGCCAGCAGCCCACAAATCGCGGGTACAGAGACCCAGTACTTC. The encoded protein is CASSPQIAGTETQYF. V usage is TRBV14 and J usage is TRBJ2-5; D may be TRBD2 (5 bases). This CDR3 is built from 15 residues. Germline V gene data show CDR1 as SGHDN and CDR2 as FVKESK. V lost 4 bases, J lost 4 bases, and 16 bases lay in between. Filled out from reference TRBV14 and TRBJ2-5, the complete variable domain reads EAGVTQFPSHSVIEKGQTVTLRCDPISGHDNLYWYRRVMGKEIKFLLHFVKESKQDESGMPNNRFLAERTGGTYSTLKVQPAELEDSGVYFCASSPQIAGTETQYFGPGTRLLVL.